These T cell receptor beta chains were read from a single sample in a study of human versus mouse CDR3 diversity and MHC coevolution. The protocol was immunoSEQ multiplex PCR, while the TCRdb copy is restricted to in-frame clones and leaves out a portion. The profile shows about 60,000 clones, roughly 94% of them singletons. The sample taken for sequencing was naive CD4+ T cells from blood. Receptors originate from a person aged 55 to 70 in good health. Each CDR3 is given with its conserved first and last residue. The D gene is left open where the match is weak. Not every row has a clone size; where given, it reads once, few, many or a size class.

j_gene,v_gene,d_gene,abundance,CDR3nt,CDR3aa
TRBJ1-1,TRBV5-1,-,-,TGCGCCAGCAGCCCCACAGGATTCACTGAAGCTTTCTTT,CASSPTGFTEAFF
TRBJ2-7,TRBV7-2,TRBD2,-,TGTGCCAGCAGACTAGCGGGGACCTACGAGCAGTACTTC,CASRLAGTYEQYF
TRBJ2-1,TRBV9,TRBD2,-,TGTGCCAGCAGCGTAGGGGGACTAGCGGCAGGAGGACGGTCGGCCAATGAGCAGTTCTTC,CASSVGGLAAGGRSANEQFF
TRBJ1-4,TRBV19,-,-,TGTGCCAGTAGTCCCCGAGGGTCGGTCGGTGAAAAACTGTTTTTT,CASSPRGSVGEKLFF
TRBJ1-5,TRBV11-3,-,-,TGTGCCAGCAGCTTAGACGGGTCTAGCAATCAGCCCCAGCATTTT,CASSLDGSSNQPQHF
TRBJ1-3,TRBV9,-,-,TGTGCCAGCAGCTCCTTGGGGGGGGCCGAGGACTCTGGAAACACCATATATTTT,CASSSLGGAEDSGNTIYF
TRBJ2-5,TRBV19,TRBD1,-,TGTGCCAGTACAGGGGGCGGTGAGACCCAGTACTTC,CASTGGGETQYF
TRBJ2-1,TRBV7-3,-,-,TGTGCCAGCAGCCCCTCGGTTGGTGTAAATGAGCAGTTCTTC,CASSPSVGVNEQFF
TRBJ2-2,TRBV9,TRBD2,-,TGTGCCAGCAGCGTAACGGGAGGGTGGACCGGGGAGCTGTTTTTT,CASSVTGGWTGELFF
TRBJ2-3,TRBV21-1,-,-,TGTGCCAGCAGCAAAGCGGGCTATCCCCGCGCCACAGATACGCAGTATTTT,CASSKAGYPRATDTQYF
TRBJ2-2,TRBV10-1,-,-,TGCGCCAGCAGTTCCGCCCGGGTCCACACCGGGGAGCTGTTTTTT,CASSSARVHTGELFF
TRBJ1-1,TRBV7-3,TRBD1,-,TGTGCCAGCAGCTTGGGACAGGGCCTTCGAGGCGCTGAAGCTTTCTTT,CASSLGQGLRGAEAFF
TRBJ2-7,TRBV11-3,-,-,TGTGCCAGCAGTCTACGGGGAACCGAGCAGTACTTC,CASSLRGTEQYF
TRBJ1-2,TRBV5-4,TRBD1,-,TGTGCCAGCAGCCAGGGACAGGACAACTATGGCTACACCTTC,CASSQGQDNYGYTF
TRBJ2-3,TRBV5-1,TRBD2,-,TGCGCCAGCAGCCCCCTAGCGGGACGCACAGATACGCAGTATTTT,CASSPLAGRTDTQYF
TRBJ1-1,TRBV27,-,-,TGTGCCAGCAGTTCAGGGGCCTACACTGAAGCTTTCTTT,CASSSGAYTEAFF
TRBJ2-3,TRBV19,TRBD2,-,TGTGCCAGTAGTAGGTCCATAGCGGGAGGGACAGATACGCAGTATTTT,CASSRSIAGGTDTQYF
TRBJ1-3,TRBV5-8,-,-,TGTGCCAGCAGCCTGGAGTACTACTCTGGAAACACCATATATTTT,CASSLEYYSGNTIYF
TRBJ1-2,TRBV5-1,-,-,TGCGCCAGCAGCCAGCAGGGCCCCTATGGCTACACCTTC,CASSQQGPYGYTF
TRBJ1-6,TRBV9,TRBD1,-,TGTGCCAGCAGCGTAGGGGCCGGGACAGCCGTTGGGTCACCCCTCCACTTT,CASSVGAGTAVGSPLHF
TRBJ2-7,TRBV2,TRBD2,-,TGTGCCAGCTCACCTAGCGGGAGGGGTAACCACGAGCAGTACTTC,CASSPSGRGNHEQYF
TRBJ2-1,TRBV11-3,TRBD2,-,TGTGCCAGCAGCTTAGGGGCGGGAGTAGGAAATGAGCAGTTCTTC,CASSLGAGVGNEQFF
TRBJ2-5,TRBV11-2,-,-,TGTGCCAGCAGCTCCCAGGGGCTAGCCGGAGAGACCCAGTACTTC,CASSSQGLAGETQYF
TRBJ2-7,TRBV10-1,-,-,TGCGCCAGCAGTGAAGGGGGTTTTCCTTTCTTC,CASSEGGFPFF
TRBJ2-2,TRBV19,-,few,TGTGCCAGTAGTATAGACAGAAACACCGGGGAGCTGTTTTTT,CASSIDRNTGELFF
TRBJ2-3,TRBV19,TRBD2,-,TGTGCCAGTAGTATGCCCGGGGGGGCGGAGGGGGATACGCAGTATTTT,CASSMPGGAEGDTQYF
TRBJ2-3,TRBV5-1,-,-,TGCGCCAGCAGCTTGGTCTCAGCAGCCCAGGGAACAGATACGCAGTATTTT,CASSLVSAAQGTDTQYF
TRBJ2-5,TRBV9,-,-,TGTGCCAGCAGCGTTAGGGTAGAGGGGACCCAGTACTTC,CASSVRVEGTQYF
TRBJ2-5,TRBV6-6,-,-,TGTGCCAGCAGCCGCCAAGAGACCCAGTACTTC,CASSRQETQYF
TRBJ1-6,TRBV25-1,TRBD1,-,TGTGCCAGCAGGTCCGTGGGACAGGGGATCAATTCACCCCTCCACTTT,CASRSVGQGINSPLHF
TRBJ2-5,TRBV18,TRBD1,-,TGTGCCAGCTCACAGGGACAGGTGGAGACCCAGTACTTC,CASSQGQVETQYF
TRBJ2-3,TRBV4-2,TRBD2,-,TGTGCCAGCAGCCTCCCCCCTAGCGGGCTTACAGATACGCAGTATTTT,CASSLPPSGLTDTQYF
TRBJ2-2,TRBV2,TRBD1,-,TGTGCCAGCGGTGGAGGCCGCAGGGGGCGCAGCACCGGGGAGCTGTTTTTT,CASGGGRRGRSTGELFF
TRBJ2-3,TRBV9,TRBD2,-,TGTGCCAGCAGCACCCGGGCGGGGGCGGGAGGGGCAGATACGCAGTATTTT,CASSTRAGAGGADTQYF
TRBJ2-3,TRBV11-3,-,-,TGTGCCAGCAGCCCAAAATCCCGGGACTTTCGCACAGATACGCAGTATTTT,CASSPKSRDFRTDTQYF
TRBJ2-5,TRBV5-1,TRBD2,-,TGCGCCAGCAGCTTCGGACTAGCGGGGGGTCAAGAGACCCAGTACTTC,CASSFGLAGGQETQYF
TRBJ2-2,TRBV7-3,-,-,TGTGCCAGCTCGTCCCCCACACAGAGCCCCGGGGAGCTGTTTTTT,CASSSPTQSPGELFF
TRBJ2-1,TRBV19,TRBD2,-,TGTGCCAGTAGTATAGTGACTAGCGGGCAGAACAATGAGCAGTTCTTC,CASSIVTSGQNNEQFF
TRBJ1-1,TRBV5-5,-,-,TGTGTCAGCAGCTTGGAAGCAGGGAACACTGAAGCTTTCTTT,CVSSLEAGNTEAFF
TRBJ1-6,TRBV6-6,-,-,TGTGCCAGCATCCGGACCACAGGTTCACCCCTCCACTTT,CASIRTTGSPLHF
TRBJ2-3,TRBV25-1,TRBD2,-,TGTGCCACCGCCCCGACTAGCGGGAGGTCAAATACGCAGTATTTT,CATAPTSGRSNTQYF
TRBJ1-1,TRBV19,TRBD1,-,TGTGCCAGTAGTACGGGACAGACGAACACTGAAGCTTTCTTT,CASSTGQTNTEAFF
TRBJ2-7,TRBV6-1,TRBD2,-,TGTGCCAGCAGTGTAAGCGGGAGTCCTTACGAGCAGTACTTC,CASSVSGSPYEQYF
TRBJ2-3,TRBV9,TRBD2,-,TGTGCCAGCAGCGTAGCGGAACTAGCGGGAATGACAGATACGCAGTATTTT,CASSVAELAGMTDTQYF
TRBJ1-2,TRBV7-7,TRBD1,-,TGTGCCAGCAGCTCCCGGACAGGGCTCTATGGCTACACCTTC,CASSSRTGLYGYTF
TRBJ2-3,TRBV29-1,TRBD2,-,TGCAGCGTCCGAAGACTAGCGGGAACAGATACGCAGTATTTT,CSVRRLAGTDTQYF
TRBJ2-2,TRBV4-1,-,-,TGCGCCAGCAGCCAAGAATTGGCGGGGACCGGGGAGCTGTTTTTT,CASSQELAGTGELFF
TRBJ2-7,TRBV18,TRBD2,-,TGTGCCAGCTCACCACCGTGGGCTAGCGGAGGATCCTACGAGCAGTACTTC,CASSPPWASGGSYEQYF
TRBJ2-1,TRBV29-1,TRBD2,-,TGCAGCGGTCAAATTGCGGGAGGGCGGAATGAGCAGTTCTTC,CSGQIAGGRNEQFF
TRBJ2-7,TRBV7-8,TRBD2,-,TGTGCCAGCAGCTTAGATCTCCTAGCGGGAGCCCCCTACGAGCAGTACTTC,CASSLDLLAGAPYEQYF